Below, 5 T cell receptor beta chains from the same sample are listed, as sequenced in a study of tissue T cells after allogeneic stem cell transplantation. Repertoires were generated with immunoSEQ multiplex PCR, while TCRdb's copy carries only in-frame clones and drops some. This table has more than 2,000 clones, 55% to 75% appearing once. Time point of the sample: mouse harvest day 7 after allogeneic transplant. Each mouse received 10^7 T-cell-depleted marrow cells plus 10^6 splenic CD5+ T cells by tail vein. Sequences were obtained from spleen. The receptors stem from a female BALB/c mouse given C57BL/6 T cells with graft-versus-host disease after an allogeneic hematopoietic cell transplant.

This clone is judged hyperexpanded. Gene labels here are mouse ones. The sequenced fragment ends 1 residue before the CDR3 boundary, so the rest is inferred from the germline J gene. The identical CDR3 is also encoded by other nucleotide sequences in the sample. The gene calls are TRBV24 and TRBJ2-7, with D tentatively TRBD1 or TRBD2 (5 bases each). From germline, CDR1 is KGHTA and CDR2 FRNEEI. With 1 base removed from V and 3 bases from J, the gap between germline ends came to 7 bases. The CDR3 has 13 amino acids. This CDR3 reads CASSLSGGYEQYF. The DNA read from the CDR3 is TGTGCCAGCAGTCTGTCCGGGGGCTATGAACAGTAC.

Details on this clone: The gene names given are mouse names. The CDR3 is cut off 1 residue early in the read; its end comes from the germline J gene. The chain has TRBV26 and TRBJ1-2; D is undetermined. CDR3 size: 14 residues. Trimming took 0 bases from V and 2 from J, leaving 7 bases between them. Germline loops: CDR1 KGHPV, CDR2 FQNQEV (reference sequence). The sequenced CDR3 bases are TGTGCCAGCAGTCTGTCGATCCATAACTCCGACTACACC. Translating gives CASSLSIHNSDYT. The whole CDR3 protein reads CASSLSIHNSDYTF.

This clone turned up a few times. Genes here carry mouse names. The read ends 1 residue shy of where the CDR3 ends; the end is completed using the germline J gene. This chain joins TRBV1 and TRBJ2-1, with 8 bases that match TRBD2. V dropped 1 base and J dropped 1; count of bases not matched to a gene: 0. There are 15 residues in the CDR3. CDR1 is NSQYPW, CDR2 LRSPGD, per germline (reference sequence). CDR3 DNA (partial): TGCACCTGCAGTGCAGCTGGGGGGAACTATGCTGAGCAGTTC. It yields the protein CTCSAAGGNYAEQF. The whole CDR3 protein reads CTCSAAGGNYAEQFF.

This clone was seen only a few times. Here the gene names and germline are mouse. CDR3 loop: CASSLGTHNNQAPLF. The CDR3 DNA, read in part, is TGTGCCAGCAGCTTGGGGACACATAACAACCAGGCTCCGCTT. The gene calls are TRBV3 and TRBJ1-5; a weak D match, TRBD1 (6 bases). The CDR3 end falls 1 residue outside the read, so it is completed with the germline J gene. Germline-derived CDR1 and CDR2 are SNHLY and FYNGKV (reference sequence). The V and J ends lost 3 bases and 0 bases respectively, with 9 bases between them. The CDR3 has 15 amino acids.

A note on this clone: Mouse names are used for the genes. The missing CDR3 end, 1 residue past where the read stops, is filled in from the germline J gene. The chain carries TRBV13-2 and TRBJ2-4, with a tentative D call TRBD1 (6 bases). The V end was cut by 5 bases, the J end by 0 bases, with 19 bases between. CDR3 length: 17 residues. Germline V gene lookup returns CDR1 NNHNN and CDR2 SYGAGS (reference sequence). The CDR3 reads CASGAGVEKTSQNTLYF. CDR3 bases read: TGTGCCAGCGGGGCAGGGGTAGAGAAAACTAGTCAAAACACCTTGTAC.